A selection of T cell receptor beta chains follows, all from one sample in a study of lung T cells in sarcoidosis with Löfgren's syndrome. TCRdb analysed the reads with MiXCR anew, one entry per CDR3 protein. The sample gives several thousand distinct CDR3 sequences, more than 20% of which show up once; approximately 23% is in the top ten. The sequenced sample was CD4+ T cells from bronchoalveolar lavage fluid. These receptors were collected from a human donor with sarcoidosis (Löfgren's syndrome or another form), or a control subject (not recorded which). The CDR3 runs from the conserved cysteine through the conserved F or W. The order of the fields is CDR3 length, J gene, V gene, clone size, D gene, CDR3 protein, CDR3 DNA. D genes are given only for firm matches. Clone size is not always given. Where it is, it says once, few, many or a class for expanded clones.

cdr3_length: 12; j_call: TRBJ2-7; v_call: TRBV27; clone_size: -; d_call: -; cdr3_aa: CASGEAPHEQYF; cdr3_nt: TGTGCCAGCGGTGAGGCCCCCCACGAGCAGTACTTC
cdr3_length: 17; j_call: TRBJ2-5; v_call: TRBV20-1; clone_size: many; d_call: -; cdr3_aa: CSGKAGATRIGQETQYF; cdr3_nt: TGCAGTGGGAAGGCCGGGGCCACGAGGATAGGCCAAGAGACCCAGTACTTC
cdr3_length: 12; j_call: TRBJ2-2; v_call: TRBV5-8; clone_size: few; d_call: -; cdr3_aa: CASAGPSGELFF; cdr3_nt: TGTGCCAGCGCCGGGCCTAGCGGGGAGCTGTTTTTT
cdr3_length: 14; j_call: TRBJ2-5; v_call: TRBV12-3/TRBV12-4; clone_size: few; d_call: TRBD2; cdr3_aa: CASSSSGGGRTQYF; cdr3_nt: TGTGCCAGCAGTTCTAGCGGGGGGGGTCGGACCCAGTACTTC
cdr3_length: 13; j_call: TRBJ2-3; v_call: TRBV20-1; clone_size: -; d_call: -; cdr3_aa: CSTDAFSTDTQYF; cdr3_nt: TGCAGTACCGATGCCTTCTCCACAGATACGCAGTATTTT
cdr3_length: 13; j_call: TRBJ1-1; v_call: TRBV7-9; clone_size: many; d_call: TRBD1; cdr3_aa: CASSRDSTTEAFF; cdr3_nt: TGTGCCAGCAGCCGGGACAGTACCACTGAAGCTTTCTTT
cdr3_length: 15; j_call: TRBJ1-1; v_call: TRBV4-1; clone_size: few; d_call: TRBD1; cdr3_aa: CASSQVADRDTEAFF; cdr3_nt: TGCGCCAGCAGCCAAGTCGCCGACAGGGACACTGAAGCTTTCTTT
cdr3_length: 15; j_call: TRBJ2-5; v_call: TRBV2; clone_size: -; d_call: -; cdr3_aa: CASSEAYQGRQTQYF; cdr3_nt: TGTGCCAGCAGTGAAGCTTACCAGGGGAGACAGACCCAGTACTTC
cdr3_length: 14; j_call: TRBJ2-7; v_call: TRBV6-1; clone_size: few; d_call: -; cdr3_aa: CASSYKVGSYEQYF; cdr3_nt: TGTGCCAGCAGTTATAAAGTGGGGTCCTACGAGCAGTACTTC
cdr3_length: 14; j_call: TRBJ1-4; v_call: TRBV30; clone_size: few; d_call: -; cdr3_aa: CAWSVGRINEKLFF; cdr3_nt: TGTGCCTGGAGTGTCGGCAGGATCAATGAAAAACTGTTTTTT